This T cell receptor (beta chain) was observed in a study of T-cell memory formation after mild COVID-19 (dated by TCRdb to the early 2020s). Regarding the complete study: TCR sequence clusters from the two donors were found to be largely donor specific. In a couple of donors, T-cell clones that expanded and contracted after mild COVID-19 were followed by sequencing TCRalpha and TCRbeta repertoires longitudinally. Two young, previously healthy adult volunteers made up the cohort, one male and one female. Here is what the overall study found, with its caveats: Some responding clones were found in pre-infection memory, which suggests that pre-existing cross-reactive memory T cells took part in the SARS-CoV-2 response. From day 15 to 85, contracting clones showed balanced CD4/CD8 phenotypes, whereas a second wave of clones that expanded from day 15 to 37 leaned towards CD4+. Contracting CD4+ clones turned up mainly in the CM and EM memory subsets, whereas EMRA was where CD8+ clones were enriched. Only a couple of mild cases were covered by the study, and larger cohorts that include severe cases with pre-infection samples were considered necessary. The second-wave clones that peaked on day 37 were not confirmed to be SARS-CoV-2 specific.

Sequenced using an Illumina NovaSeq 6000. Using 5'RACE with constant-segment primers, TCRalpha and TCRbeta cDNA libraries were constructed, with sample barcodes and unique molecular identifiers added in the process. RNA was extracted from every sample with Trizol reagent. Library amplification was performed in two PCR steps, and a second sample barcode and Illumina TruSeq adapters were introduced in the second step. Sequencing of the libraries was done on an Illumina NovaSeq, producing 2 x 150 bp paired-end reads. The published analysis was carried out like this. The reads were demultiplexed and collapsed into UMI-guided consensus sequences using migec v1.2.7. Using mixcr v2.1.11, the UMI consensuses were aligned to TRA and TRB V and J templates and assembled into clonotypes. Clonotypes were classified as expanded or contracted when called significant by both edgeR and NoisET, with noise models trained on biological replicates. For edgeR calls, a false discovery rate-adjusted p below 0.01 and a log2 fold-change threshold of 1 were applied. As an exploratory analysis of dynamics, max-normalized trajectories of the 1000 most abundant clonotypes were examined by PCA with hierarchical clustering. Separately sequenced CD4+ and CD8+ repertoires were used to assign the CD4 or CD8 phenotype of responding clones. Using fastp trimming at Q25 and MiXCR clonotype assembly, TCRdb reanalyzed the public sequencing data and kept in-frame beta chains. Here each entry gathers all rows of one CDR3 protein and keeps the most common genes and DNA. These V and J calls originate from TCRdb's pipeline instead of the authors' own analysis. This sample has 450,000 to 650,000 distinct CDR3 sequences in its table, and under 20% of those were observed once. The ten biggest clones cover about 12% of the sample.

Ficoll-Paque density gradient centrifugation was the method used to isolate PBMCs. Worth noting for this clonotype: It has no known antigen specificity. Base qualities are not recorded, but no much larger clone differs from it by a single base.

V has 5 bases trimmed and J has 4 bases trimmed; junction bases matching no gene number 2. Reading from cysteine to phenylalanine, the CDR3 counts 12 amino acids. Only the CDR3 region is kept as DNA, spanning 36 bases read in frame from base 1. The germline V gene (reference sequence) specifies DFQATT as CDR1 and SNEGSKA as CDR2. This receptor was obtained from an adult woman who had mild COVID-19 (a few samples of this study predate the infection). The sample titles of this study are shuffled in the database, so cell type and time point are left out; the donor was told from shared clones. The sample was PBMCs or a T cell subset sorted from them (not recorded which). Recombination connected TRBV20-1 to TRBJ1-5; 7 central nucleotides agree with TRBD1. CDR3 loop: CSAHRGNQPQHF. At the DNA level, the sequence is TGCAGTGCTCACAGGGGTAATCAGCCCCAGCATTTT.